The 11 T cell receptor beta chains below all came from one sample that was sequenced in a study of T cell changes during pregnancy in multiple sclerosis. TCRdb's copy holds only in-frame clones and misses some; the assay was immunoSEQ multiplex PCR. Of about 85,000 clones in the sample, approximately 93% were seen once. Source: peripheral blood, taken in the first trimester of pregnancy. The receptors shown here come from a female donor with multiple sclerosis, enrolled in a pregnancy study.

This chain links TRBV5-4 with TRBJ2-3; TRBD2 might be the D (6 bases). Between the trimmed V and J ends, which lost 4 bases and 4 bases, there was a span of 16 bases. Germline CDR1 SGHNT, CDR2 YYREEE (reference sequence). The CDR3 loop spans 15 amino acids. This chain's CDR3 is CASSPQSASADTQYF. Here the CDR3 DNA reads TGTGCCAGCAGCCCGCAATCGGCTAGCGCAGATACGCAGTATTTT.

The genes are TRBV30 and TRBJ2-1, with D possibly TRBD2 on 5 matching bases. This CDR3 has 14 residues. The V end lost 0 bases, the J end lost 0 bases, and 6 bases lay between the germline ends. Germline CDR1 GTSNPN, CDR2 SVGIG (reference sequence). The CDR3 protein is CAWSVGGSYNEQFF. As DNA, the CDR3 is TGTGCCTGGAGTGTCGGAGGCTCCTACAATGAGCAGTTCTTC. Full variable domain (rest looked up from reference TRBV30 and TRBJ2-1): SQTIHQWPATLVQPVGSPLSLECTVEGTSNPNLYWYRQAAGRGLQLLFYSVGIGQISSEVPQNLSASRPQDRQFILSSKKLLLSDSGFYLCAWSVGGSYNEQFFGPGTRLTVL.

This chain links TRBV13 with TRBJ2-3, with TRBD2 matching 11 bases. The V segment lost 4 bases and the J segment 2 bases; nucleotides outside the gene matches: 5. Germline values: CDR1 PRHDT, CDR2 FYEKMQ (reference sequence). The CDR3 runs to 16 residues. The CDR3 DNA reads TGTGCCAGCAGCTCGGGACTAGCGGAGGCCACAGATACGCAGTATTTT. This translates into CASSSGLAEATDTQYF.

This clone has a handful of counts. CDR3 nucleotide sequence: TGCGCCAGCAGCCAAGAGCCAGGGGTTAACTATGGCTACACCTTC. Encoded protein: CASSQEPGVNYGYTF. The V gene is TRBV4-1, the J gene TRBJ1-2, with D perhaps matching TRBD1 (6 bases). V lost 0 bases and J lost 1, with 9 bases in between. Germline CDR1 and CDR2: MGHRA and YSYEKL. The CDR3 is 15 amino acids.

This clone is a singleton in its sample. The chain is built from TRBV7-2 and TRBJ1-4; no firm D call. This CDR3 contains 13 residues. Germline CDR1 SGHTA, CDR2 FQGNSA. Trimming took off 5 bases at V and 5 bases at J, with 9 bases between the two ends. The CDR3 region has the DNA TGTGCCAGCAGCCCCCAGAGGAATGAAAAACTGTTTTTT. It yields the protein CASSPQRNEKLFF.

A note on this clone: A junction boundary mismatches the germline segment, possibly from a read error. The chain joins TRBV5-1 to TRBJ2-1; 8 bases are shared with TRBD2. Germline V lookup: CDR1 SGHRS, CDR2 YFSETQ. The CDR3 length is 17 residues. In nucleotides, the CDR3 is TGCGCCAGCAGCCTCAATCCCGGGGGGGGCGCCTACAGTGAGCAGTTCTTC. This sequence encodes CASSLNPGGGAYSEQFF.

Written as DNA, the CDR3 is TGTGCCAGCGGGGGCCTTTACGAGCAGTACTTC. The encoded protein is CASGGLYEQYF. This rearrangement joins TRBV2 to TRBJ2-7; maybe TRBD1 (6 bases). The CDR3 is 11 amino acids. Germline V lookup: CDR1 SNHLY, CDR2 FYNNEI. Trimming shortened V by 8 bases and J by 4 bases, and 9 bases separated the two germline ends.

This sequence joins TRBV25-1 and TRBJ2-5, with unresolved D. The germline V gene encodes CDR1 MGHDK and CDR2 SYGVNS. Between the trimmed V and J ends, which lost 7 bases and 5 bases, there was a span of 8 bases. This CDR3 is built from 11 residues. CDR3 in DNA: TGTGCCAGCACCATTTCCGAGACCCAGTACTTC. It translates to CASTISETQYF.

The CDR3 sequence is CASQKRGDYGYTF. In nucleotides, the CDR3 is TGTGCCAGTCAAAAAAGGGGCGACTATGGCTACACCTTC. V is TRBV6-1 and J is TRBJ1-2, with a possible D match to TRBD1 (5 bases). The CDR3 runs to 13 residues. Germline V gene sequence: CDR1 MNHNS, CDR2 SASEGT. Deletions cut 9 bases from V and 3 bases from J, with 14 bases between.

This chain joins TRBV7-9 and TRBJ1-2, with D possibly being TRBD1 (5 bases). The germline V gene encodes CDR1 SEHNR and CDR2 FQNEAQ (reference sequence). Trimming removed 2 bases from V and 4 bases from J, with 14 bases in between. CDR3 length: 15 amino acids. The CDR3 DNA reads as TGTGCCAGCAGCTTAATACTCCAGGGCGGCTATGGCTACACCTTC. It is translated as CASSLILQGGYGYTF.

The genes are TRBV6-6 and TRBJ2-5; TRBD1 might be the D (6 bases). V lost 2 bases and J 4 bases, leaving 11 bases between the germline ends. The V gene's germline CDR1 is MNHNY and CDR2 SVGAGI (reference sequence). The CDR3 consists of 14 residues. CDR3 amino acids: CASSYTQGRETQYF. DNA of the CDR3: TGTGCCAGCAGTTACACTCAGGGGCGAGAGACCCAGTACTTC.